This TCR beta chain came from a study of cytomegalovirus exposure and HLA in healthy donors. To note about this clone: What it binds is not known.

Overall study results and limits: While the bulk of TCR sequences proved rare, some public TCRs turned up in many donors. The study recorded 160 or so TCR beta chains that were cytomegalovirus-associated. The finding came from a later analysis; first-cohort TCR clusters tended to co-occur in the 110 or so validation repertoires.

Data came from immunoSEQ multiplex PCR; TCRdb stores just in-frame clones and leaves some out. This sample carries some 250,000 clones, 70% to 90% of them seen once, and the ten largest clones take 1.2%. CDR3 length: 15 amino acids. Trimming stripped 2 bases from V and 1 base from J, with 11 bases between. Germline assignment: CDR1 MNHEY and CDR2 SMNVEV (reference sequence). Sample: PBMCs. V usage is TRBV27 and J usage is TRBJ1-1, with TRBD1 as a possible D gene (6 bases). This TCR came from a woman in her twenties or thirties in good health and CMV-seropositive. The chain's CDR3 is CASSLLQGRNTEAFF. The CDR3, as DNA: TGTGCCAGCAGTTTACTACAGGGTAGGAACACTGAAGCTTTCTTT.